Shown below are 20 T cell receptor beta chains from a single sample sequenced in a study of T-cell reconstitution after alpha-beta-depleted transplantation in children. As it was prepared, the TCRbeta library received unique molecular identifiers. TCRdb itself ran the PCR reads through MiXCR, one entry per CDR3 protein. There are 350,000 to 400,000 distinct CDR3 sequences in the sample; approximately 20% occur only once, and 3.5% to 4% lies in the top ten. Sequencing was performed on PBMCs from the stem cell graft donor, taken from the stem cell graft. Receptors were obtained from a human donor who donated a stem cell graft to a child with acute myeloid leukemia.

The table lists this clonotype with many counts. The chain combines TRBV15 with TRBJ2-5, with 12 bases fitting TRBD2. V shed 0 bases and J 5 bases; nucleotides not matched to a gene: 4. CDR1 is LNHNV and CDR2 is YYDKDF in the germline V gene (reference sequence). This CDR3 spans 16 amino acids. The CDR3 sequence is CATSRDRTSGAETQYF. CDR3 coding DNA: TGTGCCACCAGCAGAGATCGGACTAGCGGGGCGGAGACCCAGTACTTC. Combining the CDR3 with reference TRBV15 and TRBJ2-5 gives the whole variable domain DAMVIQNPRYQVTQFGKPVTLSCSQTLNHNVMYWYQQKSSQAPKLLFHYYDKDFNNEADTPDNFQSRRPNTSFCFLDIRSPGLGDTAMYLCATSRDRTSGAETQYFGPGTRLLVL.

The rearrangement joins TRBV24-1 to TRBJ2-1; 13 bases are shared with TRBD2. V lost 3 bases and J lost 7; bases outside the gene matches: 5. Germline values: CDR1 KGHDR, CDR2 SFDVKD. This CDR3 spans 16 amino acids. This CDR3 is CATSDRTSGSRNEQFF. The DNA for the CDR3 is TGTGCCACCAGTGATAGGACTAGCGGGAGTAGGAATGAGCAGTTCTTC.

The chain recombines TRBV6-5 with TRBJ1-1; no clear D. The V end was cut by 0 bases, the J end by 0 bases, with 11 bases between. The CDR3 has 16 amino acids. Germline V gene data show CDR1 as MNHEY and CDR2 as SVGAGI. Here the CDR3 DNA reads TGTGCCAGCAGTTACTCGAGTGGCAGAGTGAACACTGAAGCTTTCTTT. Translation gives CASSYSSGRVNTEAFF.

The V call is TRBV5-1, the J call TRBJ2-1, with TRBD1 identical over 8 bases. Germline assignment: CDR1 SGHRS and CDR2 YFSETQ. Trimming removed 7 bases from V and 6 bases from J; junction bases left unmatched: 9. The CDR3 runs to 14 residues. The CDR3: CASQQGGRVNEQFF. CDR3 DNA: TGCGCCAGCCAACAGGGGGGTCGCGTCAATGAGCAGTTCTTC. The variable domain in full, completed from reference TRBV5-1 and TRBJ2-1, reads KAGVTQTPRYLIKTRGQQVTLSCSPISGHRSVSWYQQTPGQGLQFLFEYFSETQRNKGNFPGRFSGRQFSNSRSEMNVSTLELGDSALYLCASQQGGRVNEQFFGPGTRLTVL.

Many counts were recorded for this clonotype. V and J are TRBV10-3 and TRBJ2-7, with 13 bases that match TRBD2. V lost 6 bases and J lost 0; bases outside the gene matches: 5. Germline CDR1 ENHRY, CDR2 SYGVKD. The CDR3 loop spans 16 amino acids. CDR3 region: CAIRGTSGTSSYEQYF. Written as DNA, the CDR3 is TGTGCCATCAGGGGGACTAGCGGGACGAGCTCCTACGAGCAGTACTTC.

This sequence joins TRBV20-1 and TRBJ2-1; D remains unclear. The germline CDR1 and CDR2 sequences are DFQATT and SNEGSKA (reference sequence). The CDR3 loop spans 16 amino acids. V lost 0 bases, J lost 0 bases, and 12 bases lay in between. The CDR3 sequence: CSARDRWMSSYNEQFF. In nucleotides, the CDR3 is TGCAGTGCTAGAGATCGGTGGATGAGCTCCTACAATGAGCAGTTCTTC.

This clonotype came up many times. This chain uses TRBV7-2 with TRBJ2-7; TRBD1 matches at 7 bases. Unmatched junction bases numbered 9, after V lost 2 bases and J lost 5 bases. CDR1 and CDR2 from the germline V gene are SGHTA and FQGNSA. The CDR3 contains 15 residues. CDR3 DNA: TGTGCCAGCAGCTTACTTGGGACAGAAATGGACGAGCAGTACTTC. Translated, it gives CASSLLGTEMDEQYF.

The V call is TRBV7-6, the J call TRBJ2-5; D unclear. The CDR3 consists of 11 residues. Trimming cost V 7 bases and J 5 bases, with 8 bases left between them. The germline CDR1 and CDR2 sequences are SGHVS and FNYEAQ. The CDR3 reads CASTPQETQYF. The CDR3 DNA sequence: TGTGCCAGCACCCCCCAGGAGACCCAGTACTTC.

The chain links TRBV7-9 to TRBJ2-1; D not resolved. The CDR3 length is 13 residues. Germline-derived CDR1 and CDR2 are SEHNR and FQNEAQ (reference sequence). The germline V and J ends were trimmed by 5 bases and 4 bases, with 9 bases remaining between them. The CDR3 reads CASSPTEYNEQFF. CDR3 nucleotides: TGTGCCAGCAGCCCTACTGAGTACAATGAGCAGTTCTTC. The full variable domain, with the rest looked up from reference TRBV7-9 and TRBJ2-1, is DTGVSQNPRHKITKRGQNVTFRCDPISEHNRLYWYRQTLGQGPEFLTYFQNEAQLEKSRLLSDRFSAERPKGSFSTLEIQRTEQGDSAMYLCASSPTEYNEQFFGPGTRLTVL.

This clonotype was picked up a small number of times. The CDR3 nucleotides are TGCAGTGCTAGAGATATGAGACAGGCATCTGCCATATATTTT. Protein sequence: CSARDMRQASAIYF. The chain couples TRBV20-1 to TRBJ1-3, with a tentative D call TRBD1 (6 bases). Germline V gene data show CDR1 as DFQATT and CDR2 as SNEGSKA (reference sequence). The CDR3 extends over 14 amino acids. V lost 0 bases to trimming and J lost 11 bases, with 17 bases between them.

The chain carries TRBV13 and TRBJ2-5; no clear D. The CDR3 consists of 15 residues. CDR1 and CDR2 (germline): PRHDT, FYEKMQ (reference sequence). Trimming removed 0 bases at V and 4 bases at J, with 12 bases between. In DNA form, the CDR3 reads TGTGCCAGCAGCTTAGGGGGCAGCAGTCCAGAGACCCAGTACTTC. Translating it yields CASSLGGSSPETQYF.

This clonotype has more than one count but fewer than ten. The chain carries TRBV11-2 and TRBJ2-5; the D is unclear. The V end was cut by 3 bases, the J end by 1 base, with 12 bases between. CDR3 size: 15 residues. Germline loops: CDR1 SGHAT, CDR2 FQNNGV. The CDR3 region has the DNA TGTGCCAGCAGCTTTACGGCAGCCATCCAAGAGACCCAGTACTTC. Amino acids: CASSFTAAIQETQYF.

The rearrangement links TRBV27 to TRBJ2-7; 7 bases match TRBD1. This CDR3 comprises 13 residues. The ends lost 9 bases at V and 3 bases at J; junction bases unmatched: 8. The germline CDR1 and CDR2 sequences are MNHEY and SMNVEV (reference sequence). Written as DNA, the CDR3 is TGTGCCAGTAAACAGGGGACAAACTACGAGCAGTACTTC. Translating it yields CASKQGTNYEQYF.

The J gene is TRBJ2-7, the V gene TRBV29-1; possible D gene TRBD2, 5 bases. The germline V gene encodes CDR1 SQVTM and CDR2 ANQGSEA. V was shortened by 2 bases and J by 2 bases, with 10 bases between the two germline ends. CDR3 length: 13 residues. CDR3 amino acids: CSVESVGAYEQYF. The CDR3 coding sequence is TGCAGCGTTGAAAGTGTCGGGGCCTACGAGCAGTACTTC.

This clonotype was detected a few times. The rearrangement links TRBV9 to TRBJ2-7; 10 nucleotides match TRBD2. The CDR3 totals 16 residues. V dropped 0 bases and J dropped 5; count of bases not matched to a gene: 8. The V gene's germline CDR1 is SGDLS and CDR2 YYNGEE. The CDR3 DNA reads as TGTGCCAGCAGCGTAGGGGTTAGCGGGAGGCACGACGAGCAGTACTTC. Protein product: CASSVGVSGRHDEQYF. Using reference TRBV9 and TRBJ2-7 for the parts outside the CDR3, the full variable domain is DSGVTQTPKHLITATGQRVTLRCSPRSGDLSVYWYQQSLDQGLQFLIQYYNGEERAKGNILERFSAQQFPDLHSELNLSSLELGDSALYFCASSVGVSGRHDEQYFGPGTRLTVT.

This clonotype occurred a few times. The V and J genes are TRBV5-1 and TRBJ2-5; D is uncertain. Per germline, CDR1 SGHRS and CDR2 YFSETQ. The V and J ends lost 3 bases and 2 bases respectively, with 11 bases between them. CDR3 length: 14 amino acids. The CDR3 DNA reads TGCGCCAGCAGCTCCACGACTCATCAAGAGACCCAGTACTTC. Residues: CASSSTTHQETQYF.

This chain connects TRBV12-3 or TRBV12-4 to TRBJ1-2; 12 nucleotides align to TRBD1. The CDR3 loop spans 17 amino acids. V gave up 7 bases and J gave up 0 bases; unmatched junction bases: 9. The CDR3 DNA is TGTGCCAGCAACCCGGGACAGGGGGCTGGGACTAACTATGGCTACACCTTC. It codes for CASNPGQGAGTNYGYTF.

This clonotype came up many times. The chain uses TRBV29-1 and TRBJ2-7, with TRBD1 identical over 12 bases. The CDR3 is made up of 13 amino acids. The V gene's germline CDR1 is SQVTM and CDR2 ANQGSEA. The J segment lost 5 bases and the V segment lost 4 bases, leaving 3 bases of the junction unmatched. DNA for the CDR3: TGCAGCGTTGTGTGGGACAGGGGGCACGAGCAGTACTTC. Protein sequence: CSVVWDRGHEQYF.

This clonotype was observed a few times. The chain recombines TRBV29-1 with TRBJ2-7, with TRBD2 as a possible D gene (6 bases). CDR3 length: 12 residues. Looked up from germline, CDR1 is SQVTM and CDR2 is ANQGSEA. V lost 4 bases, J lost 5 bases, and 12 bases lay in between. The CDR3 loop reads CSVGGGFDEQYF. For the CDR3, the DNA is TGCAGCGTTGGAGGAGGGTTCGACGAGCAGTACTTC.

There are many counts of this clonotype. The rearrangement links TRBV6-2 or TRBV6-3 to TRBJ2-1; TRBD2 aligns across 14 bases. J lost 8 bases, V lost 2 bases, and 11 bases had no gene match. CDR1 and CDR2 from the germline V gene are MNHEY and SVGEGT. CDR3 size: 18 residues. CDR3 residues: CASSYRLGTSGSEHEQFF. DNA of the CDR3: TGTGCCAGCAGTTACCGACTTGGGACTAGCGGGAGCGAGCATGAGCAGTTCTTC.